This TCR beta chain was sequenced during a study of metastatic and nonmetastatic thyroid tumors. Overall study context: Repertoire data that came from the blood and tumor or nodule tissue of malignant and benign thyroid patients were compared.

Until they underwent thyroid surgery, no patient had received any treatment. Source study methods: Between-group CDR3 differences, defined by clinicopathological status, yielded a distant-metastasis classifier for papillary thyroid cancer. TCRdb reprocessed the PCR reads using MiXCR. TCRdb's processing, not the study's, gives the V and J calls here. Of about 90,000 clones detected, approximately 9% appear once; the ten largest clones hold 8.8%. This clone was observed once. This CDR3 region has 15 residues. J was trimmed by 8 bases and V by 1 base; bases with no gene match: 5. The germline V gene encodes CDR1 LGHNA and CDR2 YNFKEQ.

The specimen sequenced was blood. V gene TRBV4-2 combines with J gene TRBJ1-4; TRBD1 matches 9 bases. This clonotype was obtained from a female donor with papillary thyroid cancer or a benign thyroid nodule (not recorded which). Some clones in this sample may be carry-over from other donors' samples. The CDR3: CASSQAGQGREKLFF. The DNA of the CDR3 is TGTGCCAGCAGCCAAGCCGGACAGGGGAGAGAAAAACTGTTTTTT.